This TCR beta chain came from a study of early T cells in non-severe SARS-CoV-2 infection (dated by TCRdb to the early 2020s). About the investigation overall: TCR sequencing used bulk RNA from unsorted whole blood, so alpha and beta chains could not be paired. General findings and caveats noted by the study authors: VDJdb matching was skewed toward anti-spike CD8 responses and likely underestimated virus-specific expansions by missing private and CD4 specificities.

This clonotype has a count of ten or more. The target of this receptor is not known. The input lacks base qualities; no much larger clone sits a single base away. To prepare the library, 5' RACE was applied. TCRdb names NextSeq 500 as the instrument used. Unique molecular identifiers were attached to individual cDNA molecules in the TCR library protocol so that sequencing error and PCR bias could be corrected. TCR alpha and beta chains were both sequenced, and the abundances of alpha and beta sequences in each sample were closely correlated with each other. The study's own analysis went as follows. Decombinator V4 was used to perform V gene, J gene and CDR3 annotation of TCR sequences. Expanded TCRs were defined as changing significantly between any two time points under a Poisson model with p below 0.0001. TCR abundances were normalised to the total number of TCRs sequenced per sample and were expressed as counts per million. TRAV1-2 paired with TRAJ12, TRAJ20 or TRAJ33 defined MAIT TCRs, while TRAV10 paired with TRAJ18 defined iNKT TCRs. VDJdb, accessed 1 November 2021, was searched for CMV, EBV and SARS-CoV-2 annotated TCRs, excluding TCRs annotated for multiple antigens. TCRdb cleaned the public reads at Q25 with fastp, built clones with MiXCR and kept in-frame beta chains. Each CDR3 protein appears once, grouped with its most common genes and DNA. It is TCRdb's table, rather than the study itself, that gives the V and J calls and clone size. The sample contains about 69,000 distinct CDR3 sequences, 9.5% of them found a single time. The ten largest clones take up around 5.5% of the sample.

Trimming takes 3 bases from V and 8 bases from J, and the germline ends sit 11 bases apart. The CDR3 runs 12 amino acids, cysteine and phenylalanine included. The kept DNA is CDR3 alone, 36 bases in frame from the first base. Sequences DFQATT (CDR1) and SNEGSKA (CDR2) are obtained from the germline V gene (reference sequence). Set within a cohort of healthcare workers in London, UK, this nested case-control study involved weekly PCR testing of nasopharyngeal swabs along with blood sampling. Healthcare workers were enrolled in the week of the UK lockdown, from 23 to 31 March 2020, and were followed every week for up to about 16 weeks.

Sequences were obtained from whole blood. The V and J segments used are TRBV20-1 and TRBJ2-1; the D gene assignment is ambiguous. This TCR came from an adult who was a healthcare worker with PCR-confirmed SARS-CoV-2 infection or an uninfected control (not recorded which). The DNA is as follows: TGCAGTGCTAGTTCATTGGGCGATGAGCAGTTCTTC. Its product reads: CSASSLGDEQFF.